The rows below give T cell receptor beta chains drawn from one sample of a study of blood T cell repertoires in COVID-19. Sequencing was performed with immunoSEQ multiplex PCR; in TCRdb, only in-frame clones are kept and a portion is missing. The sample carries about 98,000 clones, more than 75% recorded once. Sequenced material: peripheral blood. These TCRs come from an elderly man with acute or convalescent COVID-19. Both conserved end residues are trimmed from each CDR3. The D gene is left open where the match is weak.

d_call: TRBD1
j_call: TRBJ1-2
cdr3_length: 14
v_call: TRBV18
cdr3_aa: ASSPAGQGRLDGYT

d_call: -
j_call: TRBJ2-5
cdr3_length: 12
v_call: TRBV2
cdr3_aa: ASSEQGTQETQY

d_call: -
j_call: TRBJ1-2
cdr3_length: 12
v_call: TRBV7-2
cdr3_aa: ASSLPPDIRGYT

d_call: TRBD2
j_call: TRBJ2-5
cdr3_length: 13
v_call: TRBV28
cdr3_aa: ASSYSGGGLETQY

d_call: -
j_call: TRBJ2-5
cdr3_length: 11
v_call: TRBV2
cdr3_aa: ASSLGVQETQY

d_call: -
j_call: TRBJ1-1
cdr3_length: 11
v_call: TRBV12-3/TRBV12-4
cdr3_aa: ASSLWVSAEAF

d_call: TRBD2
j_call: TRBJ2-1
cdr3_length: 12
v_call: TRBV19
cdr3_aa: ASSILAGAGEQF

d_call: -
j_call: TRBJ2-2
cdr3_length: 10
v_call: TRBV19
cdr3_aa: ASTALRGKLF

d_call: -
j_call: TRBJ2-1
cdr3_length: 15
v_call: TRBV14
cdr3_aa: ASSPLAKGRTDNEQF

d_call: -
j_call: TRBJ1-4
cdr3_length: 13
v_call: TRBV7-2
cdr3_aa: ASSFSGSGNEKLF

d_call: -
j_call: TRBJ1-2
cdr3_length: 10
v_call: TRBV28
cdr3_aa: ASSSLGRGYT

d_call: -
j_call: TRBJ1-4
cdr3_length: 12
v_call: TRBV6-5
cdr3_aa: ASRSGGPNEKLF

d_call: TRBD1
j_call: TRBJ1-5
cdr3_length: 13
v_call: TRBV7-2
cdr3_aa: ASSLAGQGNQPQH

d_call: TRBD2
j_call: TRBJ2-2
cdr3_length: 15
v_call: TRBV9
cdr3_aa: ASSVKLAGGASGELF

d_call: TRBD2
j_call: TRBJ2-7
cdr3_length: 11
v_call: TRBV2
cdr3_aa: ASETSFSYEQY

d_call: TRBD2
j_call: TRBJ2-1
cdr3_length: 17
v_call: TRBV7-6
cdr3_aa: ASTRTVGSEAGRNNEQF

d_call: TRBD2
j_call: TRBJ2-1
cdr3_length: 13
v_call: TRBV20-1
cdr3_aa: SASYFSGSYNEQF

d_call: -
j_call: TRBJ2-7
cdr3_length: 12
v_call: TRBV14
cdr3_aa: ASSRGGLTYEQY

d_call: TRBD2
j_call: TRBJ2-7
cdr3_length: 14
v_call: TRBV6-5
cdr3_aa: ASSYSAGGGTYEQY

d_call: -
j_call: TRBJ2-1
cdr3_length: 13
v_call: TRBV11-2
cdr3_aa: ASSHGGWGYNEQF

d_call: TRBD1
j_call: TRBJ1-1
cdr3_length: 10
v_call: TRBV19
cdr3_aa: ASSLLTGRAF

d_call: TRBD1
j_call: TRBJ1-5
cdr3_length: 12
v_call: TRBV7-2
cdr3_aa: ASSFRQGPQPQH

d_call: -
j_call: TRBJ1-1
cdr3_length: 12
v_call: TRBV19
cdr3_aa: ASSTRQDHTEAF

d_call: TRBD2
j_call: TRBJ2-7
cdr3_length: 14
v_call: TRBV27
cdr3_aa: ASSLAGGRGPYEQY

d_call: TRBD2
j_call: TRBJ2-3
cdr3_length: 13
v_call: TRBV5-1
cdr3_aa: ASSLVAGRTDTQY

d_call: TRBD2
j_call: TRBJ2-2
cdr3_length: 13
v_call: TRBV6-2/TRBV6-3
cdr3_aa: ASSYQREATGELF